This T cell receptor (beta chain) was sequenced for a study of shared clonotypes between healthy human individuals. Naive CD8 populations comprised CD45RO-negative cells positively selected for CCR7, excluding terminally differentiated effector memory CD45RA+ cells. Donors had no recently reported acute infections or vaccinations and were HIV-negative. Produced via immunoSEQ multiplex PCR; TCRdb's table is partial and in-frame only. This table holds roughly 590,000 clones, over 95% found once. The CDR3 contains 14 residues. Germline CDR1 is WSHSY and CDR2 is SAAADI. V was trimmed by 3 bases and J by 2 bases, leaving 7 bases between them.

The rearrangement links TRBV10-2 to TRBJ2-2; D gene unclear. The TCR sequence derives from a woman aged 25 to 45 in good health. Input material: naive CD8+ T cells sorted from blood. CDR3: CASSELSNTGELFF. The CDR3 DNA is TGCGCCAGCAGTGAACTGTCAAACACCGGGGAGCTGTTTTTT.